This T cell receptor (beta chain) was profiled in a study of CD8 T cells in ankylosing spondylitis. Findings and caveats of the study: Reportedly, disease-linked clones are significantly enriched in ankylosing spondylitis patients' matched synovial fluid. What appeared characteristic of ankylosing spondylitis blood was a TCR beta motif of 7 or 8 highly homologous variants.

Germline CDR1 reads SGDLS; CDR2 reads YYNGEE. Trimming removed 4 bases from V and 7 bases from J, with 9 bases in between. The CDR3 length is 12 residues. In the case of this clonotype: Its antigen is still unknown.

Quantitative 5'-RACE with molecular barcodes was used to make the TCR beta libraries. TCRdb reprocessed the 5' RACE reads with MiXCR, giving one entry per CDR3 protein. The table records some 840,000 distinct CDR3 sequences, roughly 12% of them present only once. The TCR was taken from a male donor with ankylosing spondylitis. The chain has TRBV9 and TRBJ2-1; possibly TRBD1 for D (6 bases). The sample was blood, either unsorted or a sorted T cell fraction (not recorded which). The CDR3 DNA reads TGTGCCAGCAGCCCAGGGGAAAATGAGCAGTTCTTC. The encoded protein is CASSPGENEQFF. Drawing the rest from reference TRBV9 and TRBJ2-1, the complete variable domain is DSGVTQTPKHLITATGQRVTLRCSPRSGDLSVYWYQQSLDQGLQFLIQYYNGEERAKGNILERFSAQQFPDLHSELNLSSLELGDSALYFCASSPGENEQFFGPGTRLTVL.